This T cell receptor (beta chain) was observed in a study of T cells after yellow fever vaccination. About the study: SMART-Seq v4 Ultra Low Input handled preparation of low-cell-number fractions.

As for this clonotype: What it binds is not known.

Making TCR cDNA involved 5'RACE template switching, which added UMIs and a universal primer site. TCRdb fed the 5' RACE reads into MiXCR, producing one record per CDR3 protein. The sample gives some 340,000 distinct CDR3 sequences, around 11% of which show up once; 3% to 3.5% is in the top ten. Between the trimmed V and J ends, which lost 1 base and 3 bases, there was a span of 9 bases. Germline V gene sequence: CDR1 DFQATT, CDR2 SNEGSKA (reference sequence). The CDR3 has 13 residues. Study results and caveats: High-abundance clonotypes from the bulk population could contaminate FACS-sorted repertoires. Reappearance after the booster was seen for most primary-vaccination clones, at 95% to 96% CD4 and around 88% CD8.

The J gene is TRBJ1-1, the V gene TRBV20-1, with D unresolved. Sample: CD4+ T cells sorted from PBMCs, taken 45 days after the yellow fever booster vaccination. This receptor was taken from a man in his late teens or twenties who received the YFV17D yellow fever vaccine. CDR3 sequence reads: CSARVTQYTEAFF. CDR3 DNA sequence: TGCAGTGCTAGAGTGACACAATACACTGAAGCTTTCTTT.